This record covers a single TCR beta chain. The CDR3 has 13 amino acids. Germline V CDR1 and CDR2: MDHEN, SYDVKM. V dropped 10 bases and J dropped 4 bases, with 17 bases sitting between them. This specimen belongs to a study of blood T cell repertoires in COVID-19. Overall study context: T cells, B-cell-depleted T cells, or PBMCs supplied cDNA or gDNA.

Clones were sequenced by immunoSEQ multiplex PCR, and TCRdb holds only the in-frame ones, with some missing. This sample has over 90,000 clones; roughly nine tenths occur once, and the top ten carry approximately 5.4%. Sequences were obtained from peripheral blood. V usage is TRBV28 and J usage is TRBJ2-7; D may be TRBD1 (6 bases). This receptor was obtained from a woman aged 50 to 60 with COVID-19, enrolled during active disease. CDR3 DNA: TGTGCCACAACCCGGACAGCTAATTACGAGCAGTACTTC. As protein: CATTRTANYEQYF.